The 21 T cell receptor beta chains reported below all come from one sample, sequenced in a study of shared clonotypes between healthy human individuals. Only in-frame clones appear in the TCRdb table, and some are missing; sequencing was by immunoSEQ multiplex PCR. The table lists roughly 700,000 clones, roughly 70% of them singletons. Sequencing used memory CD4+ T cells sorted from blood. Indicated subset: CD45RA-negative fraction. These receptors were obtained from a woman in her twenties or thirties in good health.

Note on this clone: Distinct nucleotide sequences in the sample also encode this CDR3. In nucleotides, the CDR3 is TGTGCCAGCAGTCGACTAGCGAGTCTCACAGATACGCAGTATTTT. It codes for CASSRLASLTDTQYF. The chain links TRBV2 to TRBJ2-3; 8 nucleotides agree with TRBD2. After removal of 5 bases from V and 2 bases from J, the junction contained 6 bases not matched to a gene. CDR3 length: 15 amino acids. Germline loops: CDR1 SNHLY, CDR2 FYNNEI. The full variable domain, in which reference TRBV2 and TRBJ2-3 provide the parts outside the CDR3, is EPEVTQTPSHQVTQMGQEVILRCVPISNHLYFYWYRQILGQKVEFLVSFYNNEISEKSEIFDDQFSVERPDGSNFTLKIRSTKLEDSAMYFCASSRLASLTDTQYFGPGTRLTVL.

This clone showed up just once. As DNA, the CDR3 is TGTGCCAGCAGCTTAGTTCCGGGACTAGCAACTGAGCAGTTCTTC. Amino acid sequence: CASSLVPGLATEQFF. The chain carries TRBV11-2 and TRBJ2-1; 9 bases fit TRBD2. Germline V lookup: CDR1 SGHAT, CDR2 FQNNGV. The CDR3 contains 15 residues. V was clipped by 1 base and J by 9 bases; unmatched bases: 7.

V usage is TRBV27 and J usage is TRBJ1-3, with D possibly being TRBD1 (5 bases). Germline V CDR1 and CDR2: MNHEY, SMNVEV (reference sequence). Trimming shortened V by 2 bases and J by 4 bases, and 9 bases separated the two germline ends. The CDR3 length is 14 residues. The CDR3 reads CASSLRGDGNTIYF. The CDR3 bases are TGTGCCAGCAGTTTACGGGGGGACGGAAACACCATATATTTT.

The V and J genes are TRBV19 and TRBJ2-5, with 14 bases fitting TRBD2. The CDR3 is 16 residues long. Germline V lookup: CDR1 LNHDA, CDR2 SQIVND (reference sequence). J lost 5 bases, V lost 5 bases, and 7 bases had no gene match. CDR3 region: CASSVRTSGRQETQYF. The CDR3 DNA is TGTGCCAGTAGTGTCCGGACTAGCGGGAGGCAGGAGACCCAGTACTTC.

Many counts were recorded for this clone. The CDR3: CASSKVVFPSSYEQYF. The CDR3 coding sequence is TGTGCCAGCAGCAAAGTGGTGTTCCCAAGCTCCTACGAGCAGTACTTC. The J gene is TRBJ2-7, the V gene TRBV21-1. TRBV21-1 is listed as a pseudogene. The length of the CDR3 is 16 residues.

This clone has just a few counts. At one end, the junction sequence differs from germline, possibly due to a read error. The rearrangement joins TRBV5-1 to TRBJ2-7; 11 bases align to TRBD2. Germline assignment: CDR1 SGHRS and CDR2 YFSETQ. The CDR3 covers 16 residues. The CDR3, as DNA: TGCGCCAGCAGATTGGGACTAGCGGTTAGCTCCTACGAGCAGTACTTC. Its protein product is CASRLGLAVSSYEQYF.

The J gene is TRBJ2-3, the V gene TRBV5-1, with 9 bases that match TRBD2. This CDR3 spans 15 amino acids. The V gene's germline CDR1 is SGHRS and CDR2 YFSETQ. Unmatched junction bases numbered 5, after V lost 3 bases and J lost 3 bases. The CDR3 DNA sequence: TGCGCCAGCAGCTATATAGCGGGAGAAACAGATACGCAGTATTTT. This gives the protein CASSYIAGETDTQYF. Variable domain in full (rest from reference TRBV5-1 and TRBJ2-3): KAGVTQTPRYLIKTRGQQVTLSCSPISGHRSVSWYQQTPGQGLQFLFEYFSETQRNKGNFPGRFSGRQFSNSRSEMNVSTLELGDSALYLCASSYIAGETDTQYFGPGTRLTVL.

V gene TRBV19 combines with J gene TRBJ2-6; 10 nucleotides line up with TRBD1. The V gene's germline CDR1 is LNHDA and CDR2 SQIVND (reference sequence). V lost 3 bases to trimming and J lost 0 bases; unmatched junction nucleotides: 2. This CDR3 comprises 17 residues. The CDR3 reads CASSMTGGSSGANVLTF. The CDR3 region has the DNA TGTGCCAGTAGTATGACAGGGGGCAGCTCTGGGGCCAACGTCCTGACTTTC.

The CDR3 loop is CATSFGGVGYEQYF. CDR3 nucleotides: TGTGCCACCAGCTTCGGGGGCGTTGGATACGAGCAGTACTTC. The gene calls are TRBV15 and TRBJ2-7; D possibly uses TRBD1 or TRBD2 (6 bases each). Deletions cut 5 bases from V and 4 bases from J, with 15 bases between. Looked up from germline, CDR1 is LNHNV and CDR2 is YYDKDF (reference sequence). CDR3 length equals 14 residues.

J is TRBJ2-1 and V is TRBV5-4; 14 nucleotides line up with TRBD2. V was pared by 4 bases and J by 11 bases, with 11 bases of the junction left unmatched. This CDR3 is built from 16 residues. The germline CDR1 and CDR2 sequences are SGHNT and YYREEE (reference sequence). CDR3 bases: TGTGCCAGCAGCCCTGGGGGAGGGACTAGCGGGAGTAAGCAGTTCTTC. Encoded protein: CASSPGGGTSGSKQFF.

The table lists this clone with a few counts. This rearrangement joins TRBV25-1 to TRBJ2-2, with TRBD1 matching 8 bases. Germline V gene data show CDR1 as MGHDK and CDR2 as SYGVNS. The ends lost 6 bases at V and 5 bases at J; junction bases unmatched: 8. The CDR3 extends over 15 amino acids. The CDR3 protein is CASSDDRGGTGELFF. For the CDR3, the DNA is TGTGCCAGCAGCGATGACAGGGGTGGGACCGGGGAGCTGTTTTTT.

V and J are TRBV19 and TRBJ2-7; 8 bases agree with TRBD1. The germline V gene has CDR1 LNHDA and CDR2 SQIVND (reference sequence). The CDR3 loop spans 14 amino acids. The J segment lost 5 bases and the V segment lost 6 bases, leaving 9 bases of the junction unmatched. CDR3 residues: CASSTVQGANEQYF. Here the CDR3 DNA reads TGTGCCAGTAGCACAGTCCAGGGGGCAAACGAGCAGTACTTC.

This rearrangement joins TRBV2 to TRBJ2-1, with 10 bases identical to TRBD2. CDR3 length: 15 residues. V lost 5 bases, J lost 6 bases, and 7 bases stayed unmatched. From germline, CDR1 is SNHLY and CDR2 FYNNEI. CDR3: CASSFLAGGGNEQFF. The CDR3 DNA reads as TGTGCCAGCAGTTTCTTAGCGGGAGGAGGCAATGAGCAGTTCTTC.

CDR3 coding DNA: TGTGCCAGCTCACCACCGGGCTCGGAGAACACCGGGGAGCTGTTTTTT. Protein: CASSPPGSENTGELFF. This sequence joins TRBV18 and TRBJ2-2, with D unclear. Germline-derived CDR1 and CDR2 are KGHSH and LQKENI. The CDR3 is 16 residues long. V lost 0 bases to trimming and J lost 1 base, with 9 bases between them.

The gene calls are TRBV6-1 and TRBJ2-3; a weak D match, TRBD1 (6 bases). CDR1 is MNHNS and CDR2 is SASEGT in the germline V gene. The CDR3 loop spans 14 amino acids. The V end lost 7 bases, the J end lost 1 base, and 12 bases lay between the germline ends. CDR3 in DNA: TGTGCCAGCAAAACAGGGTTGGGCACAGATACGCAGTATTTT. This gives the protein CASKTGLGTDTQYF.

The rearrangement links TRBV6-1 to TRBJ2-4; possibly TRBD1 for D (6 bases). V was trimmed by 8 bases and J by 0 bases, leaving 14 bases between them. The CDR3 is made up of 15 amino acids. The germline V gene encodes CDR1 MNHNS and CDR2 SASEGT. CDR3 region: CASGDIPLAKNIQYF. CDR3 nucleotide sequence: TGTGCCAGCGGGGACATCCCCCTAGCCAAAAACATTCAGTACTTC.

DNA for the CDR3: TGTGCCAGCTCACCCCAGGACAGGACAGGGGAAAAACTGTTTTTT. Its translation: CASSPQDRTGEKLFF. This sequence joins TRBV18 and TRBJ1-4, with 8 nucleotides matching TRBD1. This CDR3 is built from 15 residues. Germline CDR1 and CDR2: KGHSH and LQKENI. After removal of 3 bases from V and 8 bases from J, the junction contained 8 bases not matched to a gene. Using reference TRBV18 and TRBJ1-4 for the parts outside the CDR3, the full variable domain is NAGVMQNPRHLVRRRGQEARLRCSPMKGHSHVYWYRQLPEEGLKFMVYLQKENIIDESGMPKERFSAEFPKEGPSILRIQQVVRGDSAAYFCASSPQDRTGEKLFFGSGTQLSVL.

This chain joins TRBV27 and TRBJ2-1; TRBD2 aligns across 8 bases. This CDR3 has 16 amino acids. Losses at the gene ends were 4 bases for V and 2 bases for J; bases not matched to a gene: 7. Per germline, CDR1 MNHEY and CDR2 SMNVEV (reference sequence). The chain's CDR3 is CASSSLSGTTYNEQFF. For the CDR3, the DNA is TGTGCCAGCAGTTCCCTTAGCGGGACTACCTACAATGAGCAGTTCTTC.

The V and J genes are TRBV28 and TRBJ2-1; D possibly corresponds to TRBD2 (6 bases). Trimming stripped 5 bases from V and 0 bases from J, with 14 bases between. Germline-derived CDR1 and CDR2 are MDHEN and SYDVKM. The CDR3 contains 16 residues. The CDR3 coding sequence is TGTGCCAGCAGTGGGTACTGGGAGGACTCCTACAATGAGCAGTTCTTC. Translation gives CASSGYWEDSYNEQFF.

The chain combines TRBV7-8 with TRBJ2-5; the D gene is possibly TRBD1 (5 bases). With 3 bases removed from V and 2 bases from J, the gap between germline ends came to 13 bases. The length of the CDR3 is 15 residues. Germline V gives CDR1 SGHVS, CDR2 FQNEAQ. CDR3: CASSLSSDKQETQYF. CDR3 DNA: TGTGCCAGCAGCTTGTCCTCGGACAAGCAAGAGACCCAGTACTTC.

The V call is TRBV4-1, the J call TRBJ2-1; D unclear. CDR1 is MGHRA, CDR2 YSYEKL, per germline. V shed 3 bases and J shed 12 bases, with 15 bases lying between them. The CDR3 consists of 13 residues. The CDR3 DNA reads as TGCGCCAGCAGCCACCTAACCGGACCCCCGCAGTTCTTC. Protein product: CASSHLTGPPQFF.